The text below deals with one T cell receptor (beta chain). The data are from a study of blood T cell repertoires in COVID-19. V lost 5 bases and J lost 3, with 7 bases in between. The CDR3 consists of 13 residues. The V gene's germline CDR1 is MGHDK and CDR2 SYGVNS. Those enrolled, adults aged roughly 18 to 90 years, came from 24 US areas. How the authors handled the data: Reference gene primer amplification yielded estimated nucleated cell counts. Libraries were prepared by immunoSEQ multiplex PCR; TCRdb keeps only in-frame clonotypes and omits some of them. That table is the source of V, J and clone size, and D and trimming were worked out from the DNA. This table has 250,000 to 350,000 clones, nearly 90% appearing once.

Sequencing was carried out using PBMCs or T cells enriched from blood (not recorded which). The J gene is TRBJ2-2, the V gene TRBV25-1; D gene ambiguous. The TCR sequence derives from a woman aged 25-40 years who had recovered from COVID-19. The CDR3 DNA is TGTGCCAGCAGTCCTATAGACACCGGGGAGCTGTTTTTT. Translating gives CASSPIDTGELFF.